What follows are 9 T cell receptor beta chains derived from one specimen sequenced in a study of OX40 agonist ivuxolimab in advanced cancers. Repertoires were generated with immunoSEQ multiplex PCR, while TCRdb's copy carries only in-frame clones and drops some. The table shows about 28,000 clones, with 84% occurring only once. The sequencing here drew on CD4+ or CD8+ T cells sorted from blood, taken in a trial of the OX40 agonist ivuxolimab. The receptors originated from an adult with an advanced solid tumor such as melanoma, head and neck, liver or kidney cancer.

By sample fraction, this clone is medium-sized. The rearrangement links TRBV19 to TRBJ1-1; D might be TRBD1 (5 bases). The germline V gene has CDR1 LNHDA and CDR2 SQIVND (reference sequence). V was cut by 5 bases and J by 3 bases, with 19 bases left in between. The CDR3 sequence is 16 residues long. The CDR3: CASSLLAGPGHTEAFF. In DNA form, the CDR3 reads TGTGCCAGTAGTTTGCTGGCCGGGCCAGGGCACACTGAAGCTTTCTTT.

The chain employs TRBV6-5 and TRBJ1-3, with D unresolved. The CDR3 runs 15 residues. The V end was cut by 2 bases, the J end by 8 bases, with 16 bases between. Germline V gene sequence: CDR1 MNHEY, CDR2 SVGAGI. CDR3 region: CASSYPPAVADTIYF. The CDR3 DNA reads as TGTGCCAGCAGTTACCCGCCGGCGGTCGCGGACACCATATATTTT.

The gene calls are TRBV14 and TRBJ2-7, with TRBD1 matching 7 bases. The CDR3 extends over 16 amino acids. The V and J ends lost 4 bases and 0 bases, in that order; junction bases with no gene match: 9. In germline, CDR1 is SGHDN, CDR2 FVKESK. CDR3 amino acids: CASSPPRQGSSYEQYF. Written as DNA, the CDR3 is TGTGCCAGCAGCCCACCCAGACAGGGAAGCTCCTACGAGCAGTACTTC.

The chain combines TRBV7-8 with TRBJ2-7, with 8 bases aligning to TRBD2. The CDR3 contains 16 residues. The V gene's germline CDR1 is SGHVS and CDR2 FQNEAQ. Losses at the gene ends were 5 bases for V and 2 bases for J; bases not matched to a gene: 11. CDR3 nucleotides: TGTGCCAGCAGCCTTAACTGGGGGGGACTAGCCTACGAGCAGTACTTC. Its translation is CASSLNWGGLAYEQYF. Full variable domain (rest looked up from reference TRBV7-8 and TRBJ2-7): GAGVSQSPRYKVAKRGQDVALRCDPISGHVSLFWYQQALGQGPEFLTYFQNEAQLDKSGLPSDRFFAERPEGSVSTLKIQRTQQEDSAVYLCASSLNWGGLAYEQYFGPGTRLTVT.

The J gene is TRBJ1-1, the V gene TRBV4-1, with 10 positions matching TRBD1. The CDR3 loop spans 18 amino acids. The V and J ends lost 2 bases and 1 base, in that order; junction bases with no gene match: 10. CDR1 is MGHRA, CDR2 YSYEKL, per germline. The CDR3 sequence: CASSQPGQGPKRNTEAFF. The DNA of the CDR3 is TGCGCCAGCAGCCAACCGGGACAGGGGCCGAAAAGGAACACTGAAGCTTTCTTT.

The J gene is TRBJ2-5, the V gene TRBV14, with D perhaps TRBD1 or TRBD2 (5 bases each). The V gene lost 1 base and the J gene lost 5 bases, with 5 bases spanning the gap. CDR3 size: 12 residues. Germline-derived CDR1 and CDR2 are SGHDN and FVKESK. The CDR3: CASSQGDETQYF. The DNA for the CDR3 is TGTGCCAGCAGCCAAGGGGACGAGACCCAGTACTTC.

The chain is built from TRBV28 and TRBJ1-5, with no clear D. The CDR3 extends over 13 amino acids. Germline CDR1 is MDHEN and CDR2 is SYDVKM. The V and J ends lost 6 bases and 4 bases respectively, with 10 bases between them. The DNA for the CDR3 is TGTGCCAGCAGCTGGACCCCAAATCAGCCCCAGCATTTT. Encoded protein: CASSWTPNQPQHF.

The V call is TRBV11-2, the J call TRBJ2-1, with D possibly being TRBD2 (6 bases). Germline loops: CDR1 SGHAT, CDR2 FQNNGV. Trimming left V 6 bases short and J 7 bases short, with 16 bases between. The CDR3 has 14 amino acids. CDR3 coding DNA: TGTGCCAGCAGGCTAGCCCTCCGGGGGAATGAGCAGTTCTTC. Translated: CASRLALRGNEQFF. Supplemented by reference TRBV11-2 and TRBJ2-1, the full variable domain reads EAGVAQSPRYKIIEKRQSVAFWCNPISGHATLYWYQQILGQGPKLLIQFQNNGVVDDSQLPKDRFSAERLKGVDSTLKIQPAKLEDSAVYLCASRLALRGNEQFFGPGTRLTVL.

This clone was seen only a few times. The chain joins TRBV6-5 to TRBJ2-1; D gene uncertain. V was clipped by 0 bases and J by 7 bases, with 7 bases between them. The germline V gene encodes CDR1 MNHEY and CDR2 SVGAGI. CDR3 length: 13 residues. In DNA form, the CDR3 reads TGTGCCAGCAGTTACTCGATCGGAAATGAGCAGTTCTTC. This gives the protein CASSYSIGNEQFF.